This T cell receptor beta chain derives from a study of blood T cell repertoires in COVID-19. The wider study: Material from acute and convalescent COVID-19 was sourced from the United States, Italy and Spain. Sample material is recorded as cDNA or gDNA derived from T cells, B-cell-depleted T cells, or PBMCs.

Per the original data handling: By means of reference gene primer amplification, nucleated cell counts were estimated. The assay was immunoSEQ multiplex PCR, and TCRdb's table has in-frame clones only and misses some. From that table come the V and J calls and clone size; the DNA was used to work out D and trimming. The sample lists a few hundred thousand clones, about 79% occurring once. A few counts support this clone. The CDR3 contains 14 residues. CDR1 is MNHEY and CDR2 is SVGAGI in the germline V gene. V lost 7 bases and J 2 bases, leaving 14 bases between the germline ends. The chain employs TRBV6-5 and TRBJ1-1; the D gene is possibly TRBD1 (6 bases). This TCR derives from a human donor in a cohort sampled during active COVID-19. Sequencing input: peripheral blood. The CDR3 region has the DNA TGTGCCAGCACAAAGGGGGGGATAAACACTGAAGCTTTCTTT. Its translation is CASTKGGINTEAFF.